These T cell receptor beta chains were read from a single sample in a study of PD-1 blockade in classical Hodgkin lymphoma. The protocol was immunoSEQ multiplex PCR, while the TCRdb copy is restricted to in-frame clones and leaves out a portion. The sample records tens of thousands of clones, 89% being singletons. This specimen was peripheral blood mononuclear cells (PBMCs), taken at baseline. The receptors shown here come from a human donor with classical Hodgkin lymphoma. Each CDR3 is given with its conserved first and last residue. The D gene is left open where the match is weak. Some rows mark clone size as missing; the rest say once, few, many or name a class of expanded clone.

v_call: TRBV27
j_call: TRBJ1-2
d_call: NA
clone_size: NA
cdr3_nt: TGTGCCAGCAGCCCCGGGGCCCCATATGGCTACACCTTC
cdr3_aa: CASSPGAPYGYTF

v_call: TRBV11-2
j_call: TRBJ2-7
d_call: NA
clone_size: NA
cdr3_nt: TGTGCCAGCAGCCCCCCGCAAGCGGGTGACTACGAGCAGTACTTC
cdr3_aa: CASSPPQAGDYEQYF

v_call: TRBV10-3
j_call: TRBJ2-7
d_call: NA
clone_size: NA
cdr3_nt: TGTGCCATCAGTCCAGTCGGGAAGGGAAGGCTTAGGGAAGGCTACGAGCAGTACTTC
cdr3_aa: CAISPVGKGRLREGYEQYF

v_call: TRBV4-1
j_call: TRBJ1-1
d_call: NA
clone_size: NA
cdr3_nt: TGCGCCAGCAGCCACCCTCACGGCAGGGGCTTGAACACTGAAGCTTTCTTT
cdr3_aa: CASSHPHGRGLNTEAFF

v_call: TRBV7-9
j_call: TRBJ1-5
d_call: TRBD1
clone_size: once
cdr3_nt: TGTGCCAGCAGCTCGGGACAGGGGAGAATGGATCAGCCCCAGCATTTT
cdr3_aa: CASSSGQGRMDQPQHF

v_call: TRBV5-1
j_call: TRBJ2-1
d_call: TRBD2
clone_size: NA
cdr3_nt: TGCGCCAGCAGGACTAGCGAATACAATGAGCAGTTCTTC
cdr3_aa: CASRTSEYNEQFF

v_call: TRBV11-3
j_call: TRBJ2-1
d_call: TRBD2
clone_size: NA
cdr3_nt: TGTGCCAGACGACCACTCCGGGGCAAGAGCGGGAGGGATCCCTACAATGAGCAGTTCTTC
cdr3_aa: CARRPLRGKSGRDPYNEQFF

v_call: TRBV29-1
j_call: TRBJ1-1
d_call: NA
clone_size: NA
cdr3_nt: TGCAGTGCCGGGGTCACTGAAGCTTTCTTT
cdr3_aa: CSAGVTEAFF

v_call: TRBV14
j_call: TRBJ1-2
d_call: NA
clone_size: NA
cdr3_nt: TGTGCCAGCAGCCAAGACGGGGGGGCCTATGGCTACACCTTC
cdr3_aa: CASSQDGGAYGYTF

v_call: TRBV4-3
j_call: TRBJ1-2
d_call: TRBD1
clone_size: NA
cdr3_nt: TGCGCCAGCAGCCATCGGGACAGGGTAGGATCCCACTATGGCTACACCTTC
cdr3_aa: CASSHRDRVGSHYGYTF

v_call: TRBV5-4
j_call: TRBJ1-1
d_call: TRBD1
clone_size: NA
cdr3_nt: TGTGCCAGCAGCAAAACAGGGGTAGAAGCTTTCTTT
cdr3_aa: CASSKTGVEAFF

v_call: TRBV19
j_call: TRBJ2-1
d_call: TRBD2
clone_size: NA
cdr3_nt: TGTGCCAGTACGACTAGCGGGAGGCCCTCCTACAATGAGCAGTTCTTC
cdr3_aa: CASTTSGRPSYNEQFF

v_call: TRBV28
j_call: TRBJ1-5
d_call: NA
clone_size: NA
cdr3_nt: TGTGCCAGCAGCCTTCGGGGTCAGCCCCAGCATTTT
cdr3_aa: CASSLRGQPQHF

v_call: TRBV19
j_call: TRBJ1-3
d_call: NA
clone_size: NA
cdr3_nt: TGTGCCAGCGGACAGCCTGATCGAGGCTCTGGAAACACCATATATTTT
cdr3_aa: CASGQPDRGSGNTIYF

v_call: TRBV7-9
j_call: TRBJ2-2
d_call: NA
clone_size: NA
cdr3_nt: TGTGCCAGCAGCTTAGCACCCGGGGACACCGGGGAGCTGTTTTTT
cdr3_aa: CASSLAPGDTGELFF

v_call: TRBV19
j_call: TRBJ1-1
d_call: TRBD1
clone_size: NA
cdr3_nt: TGTGCCAGTAGCTATGACAGGGACACTGAAGCTTTCTTT
cdr3_aa: CASSYDRDTEAFF

v_call: TRBV6-4
j_call: TRBJ1-2
d_call: NA
clone_size: NA
cdr3_nt: TGTGCCAGCAGTGAAGGCAGGGGCCATGGCTACACCTTC
cdr3_aa: CASSEGRGHGYTF

v_call: TRBV19
j_call: TRBJ2-7
d_call: NA
clone_size: NA
cdr3_nt: TGTGCCAGTAGTATCAGCGATACCTACGAGCAGTACTTC
cdr3_aa: CASSISDTYEQYF

v_call: TRBV6-6
j_call: TRBJ1-3
d_call: TRBD1
clone_size: few
cdr3_nt: TGTGCCAGCAGTTCCGGACAGGGGGCAGACACCATATATTTT
cdr3_aa: CASSSGQGADTIYF

v_call: TRBV19
j_call: TRBJ2-2
d_call: NA
clone_size: NA
cdr3_nt: TGTGCCAGTAGTATACCCCCCGGGGAGCTGTTTTTT
cdr3_aa: CASSIPPGELFF

v_call: TRBV6-1
j_call: TRBJ1-5
d_call: NA
clone_size: few
cdr3_nt: TGTGCCAGCAGTGAAGGGGGGGCCGCTGGGGAGCCCCAGCATTTT
cdr3_aa: CASSEGGAAGEPQHF